Listed below are T cell receptor delta chains from one sample, sequenced in a study of gamma-delta T cells after stem cell transplantation. TCRdb re-analyzed the RT-PCR reads via CATT. The sample holds about 11,000 delta-chain clones; about two fifths are singletons and the top ten take more than 2.5%. Sample: gamma-delta T cells. Receptors originate from a human donor. It is not recorded whose cells these are; they may come from a transplant donor. Each CDR3 is given with its conserved first and last residue. Each record gives: CDR3 length, D gene, J gene, V gene, clone size, CDR3 protein. A D gene is named only where the DNA matches it firmly. Not all rows give a size; the values are once, few, many and, for expanded clones, a class.

14,NA,TRDJ1,TRDV2,NA,CACDSGDSPDKLIF
16,NA,TRDJ1,TRDV2,medium-sized,CACDTETGLGTDKLIF
22,TRDD3,TRDJ1,TRDV1,few,CALGTQPPAFLRWGIRNGKLIF
18,TRDD3,TRDJ3,TRDV2,medium-sized,CACDTVGDSSWDTRQMFF
24,TRDD3,TRDJ1,TRDV1,NA,CALGELFPISYPLGDTGYTDKLIF
22,TRDD3,TRDJ1,TRDV1,few,CALGETPFRVPTGGLYTDKLIF
19,TRDD3,TRDJ1,TRAV29/DV5,few,CAAIEVRYWGPQYTDKLIF
20,NA,TRDJ1,TRDV1,NA,CALGELPNPRVLPYTDKLIF
12,NA,TRDJ1,TRDV1,NA,CALGELGDKLIF
17,NA,TRDJ1,TRDV1,few,CALGERNYGGYTDKLIF
27,TRDD3,TRDJ1,TRDV1,NA,CALGGLPLIRASYWGIRGGESTDKLIF
17,TRDD3,TRDJ2,TRDV3,NA,CALQRMSGGYITAQLFF
19,NA,TRDJ1,TRDV1,NA,CAIGGRRRGETGNTDKLIF
18,TRDD3,TRDJ3,TRDV2,NA,CACDTWGIKSWDTRQMFF
17,NA,TRDJ1,TRDV2,medium-sized,CACDTRTGSLYTDKLIF
24,TRDD3,TRDJ2,TRDV1,NA,CALGELFPDLSYLYWGILRAQLFF
18,NA,TRDJ1,TRDV1,NA,CALGESLSCSWYTDKLIF
19,TRDD3,TRDJ1,TRDV2,few,CAYHLQRGINVLYTDKLIF
22,TRDD3,TRDJ1,TRDV1,NA,CALGEFLSRAGITGGYSYSLIF
18,TRDD3,TRDJ1,TRDV1,few,CALGPVLGDTPYTDKLIF
20,TRDD3,TRDJ2,TRDV2,NA,CACDTPGWGIASSLTAPLFF
17,TRDD3,TRDJ1,TRDV1,few,CAPQPGGINLYTDKLIF
17,NA,TRDJ3,TRDV2,NA,CACDLGSSSRDTRQMFF
23,TRDD3,TRDJ1,TRDV1,few,CALGVPSLRAHYWGIDRIDKLIF
18,TRDD3,TRDJ1,TRDV3,few,CAFYNPKGDYWGVDKLIF
20,TRDD3,TRDJ3,TRDV2,few,CACDTMVGDTGSWDTRQMFF
20,TRDD2,TRDJ1,TRDV1,NA,CALLTTFLPEGGSQTDKLIF
15,TRDD3,TRDJ1,TRDV2,NA,CACFPILGDTDKLIF
17,NA,TRDJ1,TRDV3,NA,CAFKCRIWDHYTDKLIF
19,TRDD3,TRDJ3,TRDV2,NA,CAFSLKWGIRAWDTRQMFF
22,TRDD3,TRDJ3,TRDV1,few,CALGEFSVGVLGDLWDTRQMFF
20,NA,TRDJ3,TRDV2,NA,CACDSPVEDPSSWDTRQMFF
13,NA,TRDJ1,TRDV3,NA,CALKDGNTDKLIF
17,TRDD3,TRDJ1,TRDV2,medium-sized,CACDPRRGGLGAPKLIF
20,TRDD3,TRDJ1,TRDV1,NA,CALGELPRLGDPSVTDKLIF
17,NA,TRDJ1,TRDV2,NA,CACDTEKWGRATDKLIF
17,TRDD3,TRDJ1,TRDV3,once,CALGTGVGYPDTDKLIF
17,TRDD3,TRDJ1,TRAV29/DV5,few,CAATTSTGGYVRDKLIF
18,NA,TRDJ3,TRAV29/DV5,NA,CAASARGAGTWDTRQMFF
18,TRDD3,TRDJ1,TRDV2,few,CACDRLGPRGGYADKLIF
17,NA,TRDJ3,TRAV29/DV5,medium-sized,CAASARGSSWDTRQMFF
26,TRDD3,TRDJ1,TRDV3,NA,CAFHRILTLGTGGYGGGNEYTDKLIF
22,TRDD3,TRDJ3,TRDV2,NA,CACDPAITGGNTSSWDTRQMFF
24,TRDD3,TRDJ1,TRDV1,NA,CALGEQILRPPTGGYPGYTDKLIF
19,TRDD3,TRDJ1,TRDV1,few,CALGELGGTGGYVTDKLIF
19,TRDD3,TRDJ1,TRDV2,NA,CACDSATIGGPVGTDKLIF
15,TRDD3,TRDJ2,TRDV2,NA,CACVNWGIPTAHLFF
22,TRDD3,TRDJ1,TRDV1,few,CALGEGLYLPPTGGKYTDKLIF
21,TRDD3,TRDJ3,TRDV2,NA,CACDTVLGDTRALWDPRKMFF
17,NA,TRDJ2,TRDV2,NA,CACDTGGRLSWTAQLFF
15,TRDD3,TRDJ2,TRDV2,few,CACDTRGDTTAQLFF
17,NA,TRDJ3,TRDV2,few,CACDKEWPPLDTRQMFF